The 3 T cell receptor beta chains in this list originate from one sample, sequenced in a study of T cells in tuberculosis. The table came from immunoSEQ multiplex PCR; TCRdb's copy has only in-frame clones and leaves some out. The top ten hold around 13% of the sample, which has approximately 59,000 clones, approximately 80% seen once. Thawed, overnight-rested PBMC were stained with GMM-loaded CD1B tetramer, viability dye and anti-CD3, then sorted. The lipid loaded on the CD1B tetramers was C32 glucose monomycolate from Rhodococcus equi. Sequencing input: CD1b-GMM tetramer-negative cells sorted from PBMCs. These receptors all come from an adult woman with latent tuberculosis.

The CDR3 loop reads CASGTRGLAAYNEQFF. The CDR3 nucleotides are TGTGCCAGCGGCACCCGAGGACTAGCGGCCTACAATGAGCAGTTCTTC. The rearrangement joins TRBV28 to TRBJ2-1; 10 bases match TRBD2. The J segment lost 2 bases and the V segment lost 8 bases, leaving 9 bases of the junction unmatched. The CDR3 is 16 residues long. Germline V gene data show CDR1 as MDHEN and CDR2 as SYDVKM. Full variable domain (rest looked up from reference TRBV28 and TRBJ2-1): DVKVTQSSRYLVKRTGEKVFLECVQDMDHENMFWYRQDPGLGLRLIYFSYDVKMKEKGDIPEGYSVSREKKERFSLILESASTNQTSMYLCASGTRGLAAYNEQFFGPGTRLTVL.

The chain combines TRBV28 with TRBJ1-2; D is perhaps TRBD1 (6 bases). The CDR3 runs to 15 residues. CDR1 MDHEN and CDR2 SYDVKM come from the germline V gene. V was pared by 6 bases and J by 0 bases, with 14 bases between. The CDR3 spells CASSSKGQPNYGYTF. The CDR3 nucleotides are TGTGCCAGCAGCTCGAAAGGACAGCCTAACTATGGCTACACCTTC.

The rearrangement links TRBV5-4 to TRBJ1-1; D possibly corresponds to TRBD1 (6 bases). The CDR3 covers 14 residues. Germline-derived CDR1 and CDR2 are SGHNT and YYREEE (reference sequence). Trimming left V 4 bases short and J 1 base short, with 11 bases between. CDR3 sequence reads: CASSRGGGNTEAFF. The CDR3 DNA follows: TGTGCCAGCAGCCGGGGAGGGGGGAACACTGAAGCTTTCTTT. Complete variable domain (other parts from reference TRBV5-4 and TRBJ1-1): ETGVTQSPTHLIKTRGQQVTLRCSSQSGHNTVSWYQQALGQGPQFIFQYYREEENGRGNFPPRFSGLQFPNYSSELNVNALELDDSALYLCASSRGGGNTEAFFGQGTRLTVV.